The rows below give T cell receptor beta chains drawn from one sample of a study of control samples from healthy donors and cancer patients. Assay used: immunoSEQ multiplex PCR; TCRdb lists only in-frame clones, some missing. This sample yields more than 95,000 clones, of which about four fifths are seen a single time; roughly 13% belongs to the top ten. Input material: blood. These receptors all stem from a woman aged 45-65 years in good health. Each CDR3 is given with its conserved first and last residue. A D gene is named only where the DNA matches it firmly. Size tells how often a clone was seen (once, few, many) or the class of an expanded clone, and some rows leave it out.

clone size	J gene	D gene	V gene	CDR3 protein	CDR3 DNA
-	TRBJ2-5	-	TRBV5-1	CASRGAKETQYF	TGCGCCAGCAGGGGGGCGAAAGAGACCCAGTACTTC
-	TRBJ1-5	TRBD1	TRBV6-1	CASSSGQGINQPQHF	TGTGCCAGCAGTTCCGGACAGGGGATCAATCAGCCCCAGCATTTT
-	TRBJ2-3	TRBD2	TRBV19	CASSQLAGGRTDTQYF	TGTGCCAGTAGTCAACTAGCGGGGGGTCGCACAGATACGCAGTATTTT
-	TRBJ1-1	-	TRBV30	CAWGPAGNTEAFF	TGTGCCTGGGGTCCGGCCGGGAACACTGAAGCTTTCTTT
few	TRBJ2-5	-	TRBV19	CASRNTRDETQYF	TGTGCCAGTAGAAATACTAGGGACGAGACCCAGTACTTC
-	TRBJ2-7	TRBD2	TRBV27	CASSSLAGGPYEQYF	TGTGCCAGCAGTTCCCTAGCGGGGGGGCCCTACGAGCAGTACTTC
-	TRBJ2-3	TRBD1	TRBV10-3	CAISERGQGTDTQYF	TGTGCCATCAGTGAGCGTGGACAGGGCACAGATACGCAGTATTTT
once	TRBJ2-5	TRBD2	TRBV10-3	CAISEDQREQETQYF	TGTGCCATCAGTGAAGACCAGCGGGAGCAAGAGACCCAGTACTTC
-	TRBJ1-1	-	TRBV11-3	CASSLGARNTEAFF	TGTGCCAGCAGCTTAGGGGCCAGGAACACTGAAGCTTTCTTT
-	TRBJ2-7	TRBD1	TRBV9	CASSVGQEVYEQYF	TGTGCCAGCAGCGTGGGACAGGAGGTCTACGAGCAGTACTTC
-	TRBJ2-1	TRBD2	TRBV6-4	CASSQLAGGHGEQFF	TGTGCCAGCAGTCAACTAGCGGGGGGGCATGGTGAGCAGTTCTTC
-	TRBJ2-3	TRBD2	TRBV5-1	CASSLANLAGGADTQYF	TGCGCCAGCAGCTTGGCCAATCTAGCGGGGGGCGCAGATACGCAGTATTTT
-	TRBJ2-7	TRBD1	TRBV15	CATSRDPGTAYEQYF	TGTGCCACCAGCAGAGACCCCGGGACAGCCTACGAGCAGTACTTC
-	TRBJ1-2	-	TRBV6-5	CASGRGNGYTF	TGTGCCAGTGGAAGGGGAAATGGCTACACCTTC
-	TRBJ1-6	-	TRBV28	CASTLTGGANSPLHF	TGTGCCAGCACCCTTACGGGGGGGGCGAATTCACCCCTCCACTTT
once	TRBJ2-1	-	TRBV10-3	CAIRDRGSSYNEQFF	TGTGCCATCAGGGACCGGGGGAGCTCCTACAATGAGCAGTTCTTC
-	TRBJ1-6	-	TRBV7-6	CASSLVPGGRNSPLHF	TGTGCCAGCAGCTTAGTCCCCGGGGGTCGTAATTCACCCCTCCACTTT
few	TRBJ2-3	TRBD2	TRBV25-1	CASSGGSGRNTDTQYF	TGTGCCAGCAGTGGGGGTAGCGGGAGAAACACAGATACGCAGTATTTT
-	TRBJ2-1	TRBD1	TRBV9	CASSEPGQVNNEQFF	TGTGCCAGCAGCGAACCGGGACAGGTGAACAATGAGCAGTTCTTC
-	TRBJ2-1	-	TRBV11-1	CASSPTGEPEQFF	TGTGCCAGCAGTCCGACGGGGGAACCTGAGCAGTTCTTC
-	TRBJ1-2	TRBD1	TRBV27	CASSARTGGNGYTF	TGTGCCAGCAGTGCCCGGACAGGGGGGAATGGCTACACCTTC
-	TRBJ1-2	TRBD1	TRBV28	CASSLRGLYGYTF	TGTGCCAGCAGTTTAAGGGGGCTCTATGGCTACACCTTC
-	TRBJ1-4	TRBD1	TRBV2	CASTADRVHEKLFF	TGTGCCAGCACCGCGGACAGGGTACATGAAAAACTGTTTTTT
-	TRBJ1-5	-	TRBV28	CASSFTTQLNQPQHF	TGTGCCAGCAGTTTTACAACACAGTTAAATCAGCCCCAGCATTTT
-	TRBJ2-5	-	TRBV7-2	CASSLDLGSQETQYF	TGTGCCAGCAGCTTAGACCTGGGATCTCAAGAGACCCAGTACTTC
-	TRBJ2-2	-	TRBV11-1	CASSLDGWAGELFF	TGTGCCAGCAGCTTAGACGGGTGGGCCGGGGAGCTGTTTTTT
-	TRBJ2-1	-	TRBV13	CASSSRAYNEQFF	TGTGCCAGCAGCTCCCGGGCATACAATGAGCAGTTCTTC
-	TRBJ1-2	-	TRBV18	CASSLRNDGYGYTF	TGTGCCAGCTCACTCCGGAATGATGGCTATGGCTACACCTTC
-	TRBJ1-6	-	TRBV10-3	CAISDGADSPLHF	TGTGCCATCAGTGATGGGGCTGATTCACCCCTCCACTTT
-	TRBJ2-7	TRBD2	TRBV7-2	CASSPRGSGRSYEQYF	TGTGCCAGCAGCCCTCGTGGTAGCGGGAGATCGTACGAGCAGTACTTC
few	TRBJ1-2	-	TRBV11-1	CASSLGGNYGYTF	TGTGCCAGCAGCTTAGGCGGTAACTATGGCTACACCTTC
-	TRBJ1-6	-	TRBV5-5	CASSLRESSYNSPLHF	TGTGCCAGCAGCTTGCGGGAGAGCTCCTATAATTCACCCCTCCACTTT
-	TRBJ2-3	-	TRBV10-3	CAISESGSLTDTQYF	TGTGCCATCAGTGAGTCTGGTAGCCTCACAGATACGCAGTATTTT
few	TRBJ2-3	-	TRBV2	CASTIDWGRRGAQYF	TGTGCCAGCACTATTGACTGGGGGAGGAGGGGAGCGCAGTATTTT
few	TRBJ1-2	-	TRBV2	CASRGGQLGGGYTF	TGTGCCAGCAGGGGTGGACAGCTCGGCGGTGGCTACACCTTC
few	TRBJ1-2	-	TRBV29-1	CSGSDRSSGYTF	TGCAGCGGCTCAGACAGGTCGAGCGGCTACACCTTC
-	TRBJ2-3	-	TRBV7-6	CASSQPPGQRRADTQYF	TGTGCCAGCAGCCAGCCCCCGGGCCAAAGGAGGGCAGATACGCAGTATTTT
-	TRBJ2-1	TRBD2	TRBV11-2	CASSPGTSGHNEQFF	TGTGCCAGCAGCCCCGGGACTAGCGGTCACAATGAGCAGTTCTTC
-	TRBJ2-1	TRBD2	TRBV24-1	CATSATPPGLGYNEQFF	TGTGCCACCAGCGCTACACCACCCGGACTAGGCTACAATGAGCAGTTCTTC
-	TRBJ1-1	TRBD1	TRBV18	CASSPQGQMNTEAFF	TGTGCCAGCTCACCACAGGGACAGATGAACACTGAAGCTTTCTTT
-	TRBJ1-1	-	TRBV12-3/TRBV12-4	CASSFYSNTEAFF	TGTGCCAGCAGTTTTTATTCAAACACTGAAGCTTTCTTT
-	TRBJ2-1	TRBD1	TRBV28	CASSSTGLGNEQFF	TGTGCCAGCAGTTCGACAGGGTTGGGGAATGAGCAGTTCTTC
-	TRBJ2-2	-	TRBV4-1	CASSQVFPEMSGELFF	TGCGCCAGCAGCCAAGTATTTCCCGAGATGTCCGGGGAGCTGTTTTTT
few	TRBJ2-1	-	TRBV10-2	CASSVGGSNEQFF	TGCGCCAGCAGTGTTGGCGGGTCGAATGAGCAGTTCTTC
-	TRBJ1-2	TRBD1	TRBV7-3	CASSKRTGDGYTF	TGTGCCAGCAGCAAAAGGACAGGGGATGGCTACACCTTC
-	TRBJ2-1	-	TRBV19	CASSIDLNGAREQFF	TGTGCCAGTAGTATAGATCTTAACGGGGCTCGTGAGCAGTTCTTC
-	TRBJ1-6	-	TRBV5-8	CASSLDGGTYNSPLHF	TGTGCCAGCAGCTTGGACGGGGGGACATATAATTCACCCCTCCACTTT
-	TRBJ1-2	-	TRBV19	CASSGTSDKSNYGYTF	TGTGCCAGTAGTGGGACATCGGACAAATCTAACTATGGCTACACCTTC
-	TRBJ2-1	-	TRBV11-2	CASSLDRPPHEQFF	TGTGCCAGCAGCTTAGATCGCCCGCCGCATGAGCAGTTCTTC
-	TRBJ2-7	-	TRBV3-1/TRBV3-2	CASSQVNYEQYF	TGTGCCAGCAGCCAAGTAAACTACGAGCAGTACTTC
-	TRBJ2-1	-	TRBV7-2	CASSNSGNEQFF	TGTGCCAGCAGCAATAGCGGCAATGAGCAGTTCTTC
-	TRBJ1-4	TRBD1	TRBV15	CATSTPGQGVEKLFF	TGTGCCACCAGCACTCCGGGACAGGGTGTTGAAAAACTGTTTTTT
-	TRBJ2-3	-	TRBV3-1/TRBV3-2	CASRGFGTTDTQYF	TGTGCCAGCAGGGGGTTCGGGACCACAGATACGCAGTATTTT
-	TRBJ1-4	TRBD1	TRBV18	CASSPPGQGASEKLFF	TGTGCCAGCTCACCGCCAGGACAGGGGGCGAGTGAAAAACTGTTTTTT
-	TRBJ1-1	-	TRBV12-3/TRBV12-4	CASSPRGNTEAFF	TGTGCCAGCAGTCCTCGGGGGAACACTGAAGCTTTCTTT
-	TRBJ2-5	-	TRBV4-3	CASSRTVEETQYF	TGCGCCAGCAGCAGGACGGTCGAAGAGACCCAGTACTTC